This entry concerns a single T cell receptor (beta chain). This clonotype appeared many times. What antigen it recognizes has not been identified. One base away there is no much larger clone; base qualities are not given. The data stem from a study of T cell repertoires in cytomegalovirus infection (dated by TCRdb to between 2017 and 2020). Regarding the complete study: Donor HLA type was relevant to the analysis, because carriage of CMV infection together with the matching HLA type was indicated by public TCR beta signatures.

TCRdb records Illumina HiSeq 1500 as the sequencer. The public reads were run again by TCRdb, first through fastp at Q25 and then through MiXCR, and only productive beta chains were kept. A single entry per CDR3 protein holds the most common genes and DNA from its merged rows. This sample holds 250,000 to 300,000 distinct CDR3 sequences; roughly 26% were observed only once. The ten most abundant clones make up around 14% of the sample. Summary of the overall study and its limitations: In the ex vivo response, HLA-C-restricted CMV-specific TCR beta clonotypes were dominant, and in two of eight donors the single most frequent clonotype came from this HLA-C-restricted group. Cumulative frequency of public TCR beta family members discriminated carriers of CMV infection plus the relevant HLA type in this cohort and an independent approximately 360-donor cohort.

The sequence came from a human donor in good health (CMV status not recorded). Some clones in this sample may be carry-over from other donors' samples. What was sequenced was PBMCs.

The sequenced DNA is TGTGCCAGCAGCTCTACTAGCTATAGGACCGGGGAGCTGTTTTTT. Its protein reads: CASSSTSYRTGELFF. The rearranged segments are TRBV7-2 and TRBJ2-2, with TRBD2 as a weak D call on 6 bases. The CDR3 goes from the cysteine to the phenylalanine over 15 residues. Only the CDR3 portion is preserved as DNA: 45 bases, with reading frame beginning at the first base. V is clipped by 4 bases and J by 5 bases, and the sequence between their germline boundaries is 14 bases long. The CDR1 and CDR2 encoded by the germline V gene are SGHTA and FQGNSA. With the portions outside the CDR3 filled from the reference TRBV7-2 and TRBJ2-2 genes, the complete variable region becomes GAGVSQSPSNKVTEKGKDVELRCDPISGHTALYWYRQSLGQGLEFLIYFQGNSAPDKSGLPSDRFSAERTGGSVSTLTIQRTQQEDSAVYLCASSSTSYRTGELFFGEGSRLTVL.